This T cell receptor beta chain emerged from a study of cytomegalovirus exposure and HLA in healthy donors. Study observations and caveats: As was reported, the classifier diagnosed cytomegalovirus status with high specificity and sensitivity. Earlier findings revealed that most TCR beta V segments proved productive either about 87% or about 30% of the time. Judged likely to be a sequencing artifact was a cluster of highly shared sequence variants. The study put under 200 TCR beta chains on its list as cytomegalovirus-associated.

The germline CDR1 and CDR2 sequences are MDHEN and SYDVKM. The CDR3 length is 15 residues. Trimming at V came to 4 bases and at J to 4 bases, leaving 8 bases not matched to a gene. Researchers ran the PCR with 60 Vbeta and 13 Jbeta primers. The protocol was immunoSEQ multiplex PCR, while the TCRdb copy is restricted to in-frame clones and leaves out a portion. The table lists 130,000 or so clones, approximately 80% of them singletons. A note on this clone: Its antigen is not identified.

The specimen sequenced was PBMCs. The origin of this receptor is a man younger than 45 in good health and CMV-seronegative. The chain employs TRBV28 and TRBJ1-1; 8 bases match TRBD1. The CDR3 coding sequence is TGTGCCAGCAGTTGGACAGGGCGGGAGGGCACTGAAGCTTTCTTT. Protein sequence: CASSWTGREGTEAFF. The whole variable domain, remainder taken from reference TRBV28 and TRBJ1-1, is DVKVTQSSRYLVKRTGEKVFLECVQDMDHENMFWYRQDPGLGLRLIYFSYDVKMKEKGDIPEGYSVSREKKERFSLILESASTNQTSMYLCASSWTGREGTEAFFGQGTRLTVV.